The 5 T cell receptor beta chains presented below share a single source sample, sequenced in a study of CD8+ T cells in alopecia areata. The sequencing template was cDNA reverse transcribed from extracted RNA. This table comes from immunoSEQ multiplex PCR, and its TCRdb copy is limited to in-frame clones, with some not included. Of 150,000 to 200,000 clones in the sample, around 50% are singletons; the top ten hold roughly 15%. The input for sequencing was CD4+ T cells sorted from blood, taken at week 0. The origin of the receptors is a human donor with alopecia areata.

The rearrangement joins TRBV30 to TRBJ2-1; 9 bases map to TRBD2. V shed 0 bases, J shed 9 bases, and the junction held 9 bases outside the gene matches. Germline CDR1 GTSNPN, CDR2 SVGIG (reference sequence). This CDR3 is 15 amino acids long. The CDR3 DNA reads TGTGCCTGGAGTGTATCGGTAGCGGGGGCCAGTGAGCAGTTCTTC. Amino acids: CAWSVSVAGASEQFF. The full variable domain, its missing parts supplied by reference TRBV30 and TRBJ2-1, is SQTIHQWPATLVQPVGSPLSLECTVEGTSNPNLYWYRQAAGRGLQLLFYSVGIGQISSEVPQNLSASRPQDRQFILSSKKLLLSDSGFYLCAWSVSVAGASEQFFGPGTRLTVL.

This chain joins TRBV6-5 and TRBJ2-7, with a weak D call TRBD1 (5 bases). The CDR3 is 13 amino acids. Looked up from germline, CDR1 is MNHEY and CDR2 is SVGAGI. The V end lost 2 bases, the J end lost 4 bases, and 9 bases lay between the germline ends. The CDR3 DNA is TGTGCCAGCAGTTACACCCCAGGGTACGAGCAGTACTTC. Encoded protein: CASSYTPGYEQYF.

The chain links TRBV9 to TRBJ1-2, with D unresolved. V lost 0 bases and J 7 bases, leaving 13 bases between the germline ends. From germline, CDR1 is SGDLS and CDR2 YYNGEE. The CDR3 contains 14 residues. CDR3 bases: TGTGCCAGCAGCGTAGAGGCACCCGCCCGTGGCTACACCTTC. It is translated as CASSVEAPARGYTF.

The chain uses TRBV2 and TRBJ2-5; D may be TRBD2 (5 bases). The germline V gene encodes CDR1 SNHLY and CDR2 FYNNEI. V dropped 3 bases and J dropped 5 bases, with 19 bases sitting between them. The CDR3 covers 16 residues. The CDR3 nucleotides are TGTGCCAGCAGTGAGCGTAGTGTTCGGGATGGGGAGACCCAGTACTTC. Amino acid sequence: CASSERSVRDGETQYF.

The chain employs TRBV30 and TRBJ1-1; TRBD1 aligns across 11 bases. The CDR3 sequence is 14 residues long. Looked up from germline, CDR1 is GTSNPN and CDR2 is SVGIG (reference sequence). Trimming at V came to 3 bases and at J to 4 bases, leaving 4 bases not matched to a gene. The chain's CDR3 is CAWSKGQGGTEAFF. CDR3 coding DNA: TGTGCCTGGAGCAAGGGACAGGGGGGCACTGAAGCTTTCTTT.